Below, 8 T cell receptor beta chains from the same sample are listed, as sequenced in a study of Graves' ophthalmopathy and Graves' hyperthyroidism. The sequenced template was RNA, covering the TCR beta CDR3 region. Scientists carried out first-round RT-PCR using HTBI primers and then a second-round multiplex PCR. TCRdb fed the multiplex PCR reads into MiXCR, producing one record per CDR3 protein. The repertoire holds just over 400,000 distinct CDR3 sequences, with over 20% as singletons. Sequenced sample: peripheral blood. The receptor source for this set is a woman younger than 30 with stable Graves' hyperthyroidism.

This clonotype was seen ten or more times. This chain uses TRBV12-3 or TRBV12-4 with TRBJ1-1, with a tentative D call TRBD1 (5 bases). V gave up 3 bases and J gave up 1 base, with 12 bases separating them. The length of the CDR3 is 15 residues. The CDR3 DNA reads as TGTGCCAGCAGTTTCCTTGGGGGAGGGAACACTGAAGCTTTCTTT. Protein sequence: CASSFLGGGNTEAFF.

This chain joins TRBV7-8 and TRBJ2-5, with 8 bases matching TRBD2. CDR1 and CDR2 from the germline V gene are SGHVS and FQNEAQ. The CDR3 has 13 amino acids. With 4 bases clipped from V and 13 bases from J, the junction kept 11 bases outside the gene matches. In DNA, the CDR3 is TGTGCCAGCAGCTCGACCGGGGGGGGGACTCCGTACTTC. Amino acid sequence: CASSSTGGGTPYF.

This clonotype occurred many times. This chain joins TRBV7-9 and TRBJ2-4; D may be TRBD1 (6 bases). V gave up 1 base and J gave up 3 bases, with 10 bases separating them. The CDR3 covers 15 residues. Germline V gene lookup returns CDR1 SEHNR and CDR2 FQNEAQ (reference sequence). CDR3 in amino acids: CASSLGEGVKNIQYF. The CDR3 DNA is TGTGCCAGCAGCTTAGGCGAGGGGGTCAAAAACATTCAGTACTTC.

This clonotype was counted many times. This rearrangement joins TRBV9 to TRBJ2-2, with a weak D call TRBD2 (6 bases). The V end was cut by 2 bases, the J end by 6 bases, with 11 bases between. This CDR3 contains 14 residues. Per germline, CDR1 SGDLS and CDR2 YYNGEE. CDR3 DNA: TGTGCCAGCAGCGTGGCTAGCGACCCCGGGGAGCTGTTTTTT. Protein product: CASSVASDPGELFF.

This clonotype has ten or more counts. The chain carries TRBV11-2 and TRBJ2-2, with TRBD2 as a possible D gene (5 bases). Trimming shortened V by 6 bases and J by 1 base, and 15 bases separated the two germline ends. In germline, CDR1 is SGHAT, CDR2 FQNNGV. The length of the CDR3 is 16 residues. The CDR3 DNA is TGTGCCAGCAGGAGCCTCGCAGGAGGGAACACCGGGGAGCTGTTTTTT. It codes for CASRSLAGGNTGELFF.

The table lists this clonotype with a few counts. V and J are TRBV7-2 and TRBJ2-5, with D uncertain. The CDR3 loop spans 14 amino acids. Deletions cut 7 bases from V and 4 bases from J, with 16 bases between. Germline lookup yields CDR1 SGHTA and CDR2 FQGNSA. CDR3 protein: CASTVSRWGETQYF. CDR3 nucleotide sequence: TGTGCCAGCACCGTAAGCCGGTGGGGAGAGACCCAGTACTTC.

This clonotype was seen repeatedly, ten times or more. The CDR3, as DNA: TGCAGCGGACTAGCGGCCTCCTACGAGCAGTACTTC. Protein product: CSGLAASYEQYF. The chain uses TRBV20-1 and TRBJ2-7; 10 nucleotides match TRBD2. Germline CDR1 DFQATT, CDR2 SNEGSKA (reference sequence). The CDR3 has 12 residues.

The genes are TRBV30 and TRBJ1-3; 7 bases line up with TRBD1. V lost 5 bases, J lost 0 bases, and 10 bases stayed unmatched. Germline V gives CDR1 GTSNPN, CDR2 SVGIG (reference sequence). The CDR3 length is 16 residues. The CDR3 DNA follows: TGTGCCTGGGCCCACAGACAGGGACACTCTGGAAACACCATATATTTT. As protein: CAWAHRQGHSGNTIYF.